This entry lists 26 T cell receptor beta chains sequenced from one sample in a study of OX40 agonist ivuxolimab in advanced cancers. Clones were sequenced by immunoSEQ multiplex PCR, and TCRdb holds only the in-frame ones, with some missing. The profile shows some 100,000 clones, approximately 84% of them singletons. The sequences come from CD4+ or CD8+ T cells sorted from blood, collected in a trial of the OX40 agonist ivuxolimab. These receptor sequences come from an adult with an advanced solid tumor such as melanoma, head and neck, liver or kidney cancer.

This clone occurred once. The genes are TRBV19 and TRBJ2-3; maybe TRBD2 (5 bases). CDR1 and CDR2 (germline): LNHDA, SQIVND (reference sequence). V was pared by 5 bases and J by 0 bases, with 12 bases between. The CDR3 is made up of 15 amino acids. The CDR3: CASSWARVSTDTQYF. The CDR3 region has the DNA TGTGCCAGTAGTTGGGCGCGGGTTAGCACAGATACGCAGTATTTT.

This chain links TRBV29-1 with TRBJ2-1; the D gene is possibly TRBD2 (5 bases). This CDR3 region has 10 residues. V shed 7 bases and J shed 7 bases, with 8 bases lying between them. Germline V gene lookup returns CDR1 SQVTM and CDR2 ANQGSEA. CDR3 region: CSAGNNEQFF. In nucleotides, the CDR3 is TGCAGCGCGGGGAATAATGAGCAGTTCTTC.

This clone was found a few times. V gene TRBV27 combines with J gene TRBJ2-7; 7 positions match TRBD1. CDR1 is MNHEY and CDR2 is SMNVEV in the germline V gene (reference sequence). The CDR3 totals 15 residues. V lost 2 bases, J lost 3 bases, and 7 bases stayed unmatched. The CDR3 loop reads CASSLKGAISYEQYF. The CDR3 DNA is TGTGCCAGCAGTTTAAAGGGGGCGATCAGCTACGAGCAGTACTTC.

The V gene is TRBV5-1, the J gene TRBJ1-2, with D maybe TRBD1 (6 bases). This CDR3 has 13 amino acids. The V gene lost 3 bases and the J gene lost 7 bases, with 13 bases spanning the gap. Germline lookup yields CDR1 SGHRS and CDR2 YFSETQ. CDR3 sequence reads: CASSSPPGAGYTF. For the CDR3, the DNA is TGCGCCAGCAGCTCCCCACCAGGGGCTGGCTACACCTTC.

The chain carries TRBV7-9 and TRBJ1-5; TRBD1 is a possible D gene (5 bases). Germline V CDR1 and CDR2: SEHNR, FQNEAQ (reference sequence). The CDR3 consists of 13 residues. V was shortened by 5 bases and J by 1 base, with 6 bases between the two germline ends. CDR3 sequence reads: CASSRDSNQPQHF. Here the CDR3 DNA reads TGTGCCAGCAGCCGGGACAGCAATCAGCCCCAGCATTTT.

J is TRBJ2-5 and V is TRBV6-1; D unclear. Deletions cut 6 bases from V and 0 bases from J, with 8 bases between. The CDR3 runs to 13 residues. Germline loops: CDR1 MNHNS, CDR2 SASEGT. CDR3 bases: TGTGCCAGCAGGGTGGGGAACCAAGAGACCCAGTACTTC. It translates to CASRVGNQETQYF.

The CDR3 DNA follows: TGTGCCAGCAGTGAAGCCCCTGGGGTAAAACTGTTTTTT. Translating gives CASSEAPGVKLFF. This sequence joins TRBV6-1 and TRBJ1-4, with unresolved D. Trimming pared 0 bases from V and 10 bases from J, leaving 9 bases between. The CDR3 has 13 residues. The V gene's germline CDR1 is MNHNS and CDR2 SASEGT.

The chain uses TRBV6-1 and TRBJ2-7; no clear D gene. Per germline, CDR1 MNHNS and CDR2 SASEGT. The CDR3 is 11 residues long. The V end lost 4 bases, the J end lost 3 bases, and 4 bases lay between the germline ends. CDR3 sequence reads: CASSAIYEQYF. The CDR3 DNA sequence: TGTGCCAGCAGTGCCATCTACGAGCAGTACTTC.

The V and J genes are TRBV6-1 and TRBJ2-7, with D tentatively TRBD1 (6 bases). There are 14 residues in the CDR3. The germline CDR1 and CDR2 sequences are MNHNS and SASEGT. Trimming removed 3 bases at V and 1 base at J, with 10 bases between. As DNA, the CDR3 is TGTGCCAGCAGTGAGCGGCAGGGGTCCTACGAGCAGTACTTC. It yields the protein CASSERQGSYEQYF.

The V and J genes are TRBV6-1 and TRBJ1-5; a possible D gene is TRBD1 (5 bases). Germline CDR1 and CDR2: MNHNS and SASEGT. Deletions cut 8 bases from V and 0 bases from J, with 14 bases between. The CDR3 runs 15 residues. CDR3 sequence: CASHDRVYSNQPQHF. In nucleotides, the CDR3 is TGTGCCAGCCACGACAGAGTTTATAGCAATCAGCCCCAGCATTTT.

V and J are TRBV6-1 and TRBJ2-3; possible D gene TRBD1, 6 bases. V dropped 3 bases and J dropped 3 bases, with 7 bases sitting between them. Germline values: CDR1 MNHNS, CDR2 SASEGT. This CDR3 comprises 13 residues. CDR3 DNA: TGTGCCAGCAGTGACCAGGGGACAGATACGCAGTATTTT. Translated, it gives CASSDQGTDTQYF.

This clone came up a few times. J is TRBJ2-1 and V is TRBV5-1, with D possibly being TRBD1 or TRBD2 (5 bases each). The V and J ends lost 5 bases and 2 bases respectively, with 14 bases between them. The CDR3 runs 15 residues. CDR1 and CDR2 (germline): SGHRS, YFSETQ. CDR3 region: CASSSSGPTYNEQFF. The CDR3 region has the DNA TGCGCCAGCAGTTCCTCGGGGCCCACCTACAATGAGCAGTTCTTC.

This clone was recorded only once. The CDR3 bases are TGTGCCAGCAGCCAAGGGAGGTCGACGGACTCTGGGGCCAACGTCCTGACTTTC. Protein sequence: CASSQGRSTDSGANVLTF. This sequence joins TRBV14 and TRBJ2-6; D is perhaps TRBD2 (5 bases). Trimming removed 1 base at V and 0 bases at J, with 13 bases between. CDR3 length: 18 residues. Germline V gene lookup returns CDR1 SGHDN and CDR2 FVKESK.

The table lists this clone with a count of one. The J gene is TRBJ1-5, the V gene TRBV19; D may be TRBD1 (6 bases). The CDR3 loop spans 13 amino acids. V dropped 5 bases and J dropped 7 bases, with 12 bases sitting between them. The germline V gene has CDR1 LNHDA and CDR2 SQIVND (reference sequence). CDR3 in amino acids: CASSSQGNQPQHF. The CDR3 DNA reads TGTGCCAGTAGTTCTCAGGGGAACCAGCCCCAGCATTTT.

This clone was seen only a few times. The chain combines TRBV28 with TRBJ1-2; D remains unclear. V lost 3 bases, J lost 6 bases, and 5 bases lay in between. The CDR3 extends over 11 amino acids. The germline gives CDR1 MDHEN, CDR2 SYDVKM. DNA of the CDR3: TGTGCCAGCAGTTTCGGCCATGGCTACACCTTC. Its protein is CASSFGHGYTF.

CDR3 in amino acids: CASSSRAGVVLEQFF. CDR3 in DNA: TGTGCCAGCAGTTCTCGAGCGGGAGTGGTTCTGGAGCAGTTCTTC. The chain has TRBV25-1 and TRBJ2-1; 8 positions match TRBD2. The CDR3 runs to 15 residues. V was pared by 5 bases and J by 10 bases, with 13 bases of the junction left unmatched. The germline V gene encodes CDR1 MGHDK and CDR2 SYGVNS. Full variable domain (outside the CDR3, taken from reference TRBV25-1 and TRBJ2-1): EADIYQTPRYLVIGTGKKITLECSQTMGHDKMYWYQQDPGMELHLIHYSYGVNSTEKGDLSSESTVSRIRTEHFPLTLESARPSHTSQYLCASSSRAGVVLEQFFGPGTRLTVL.

Concerning this clone itself: The junction and the germline gene differ at one end; a read error may be behind it. V and J are TRBV2 and TRBJ1-1; 7 nucleotides match TRBD1. The CDR3 covers 12 residues. Per germline, CDR1 SNHLY and CDR2 FYNNEI. The CDR3 DNA sequence: TGTGCCAGCAGAGACGACAGGGAGAACACCTTATTT. It encodes CASRDDRENTLF.

The chain carries TRBV11-1 and TRBJ1-2; D gene unclear. The germline CDR1 and CDR2 sequences are SGHAT and FQDESV (reference sequence). CDR3 length: 13 residues. V lost 2 bases to trimming and J lost 8 bases, with 12 bases between them. CDR3 DNA sequence: TGTGCCAGCAGCTTATCAGGTGACGGCGGCTACACCTTC. Translation: CASSLSGDGGYTF. The entire variable domain, with the rest obtained from reference TRBV11-1 and TRBJ1-2, is as follows: EAEVAQSPRYKITEKSQAVAFWCDPISGHATLYWYRQILGQGPELLVQFQDESVVDDSQLPKDRFSAERLKGVDSTLKIQPAELGDSAMYLCASSLSGDGGYTFGSGTRLTVV.

The chain employs TRBV9 and TRBJ1-1, with D hard to call. Germline CDR1 is SGDLS and CDR2 is YYNGEE. V was clipped by 0 bases and J by 0 bases, with 6 bases between them. The CDR3 extends over 14 amino acids. The CDR3 spells CASSVGTVNTEAFF. As DNA, the CDR3 is TGTGCCAGCAGCGTAGGGACGGTGAACACTGAAGCTTTCTTT. Complete variable domain (other parts from reference TRBV9 and TRBJ1-1): DSGVTQTPKHLITATGQRVTLRCSPRSGDLSVYWYQQSLDQGLQFLIQYYNGEERAKGNILERFSAQQFPDLHSELNLSSLELGDSALYFCASSVGTVNTEAFFGQGTRLTVV.

This chain links TRBV11-2 with TRBJ2-1; the match to TRBD2 covers 12 bases. V was pared by 5 bases and J by 4 bases, with 6 bases of the junction left unmatched. Germline values: CDR1 SGHAT, CDR2 FQNNGV. The CDR3 is 16 amino acids. The chain's CDR3 is CASSIAGTSGYNEQFF. The DNA for the CDR3 is TGTGCCAGCAGCATCGCCGGGACTAGCGGGTACAATGAGCAGTTCTTC.

This chain connects TRBV28 to TRBJ1-2; possibly TRBD1 for D (6 bases). Looked up from germline, CDR1 is MDHEN and CDR2 is SYDVKM. This CDR3 contains 14 residues. Between the trimmed V and J ends, which lost 10 bases and 5 bases, there was a span of 20 bases. The CDR3 DNA reads as TGTGCCACCAGGACTCCGGGACATGCGTATGGCTACACCTTC. This translates into CATRTPGHAYGYTF.

This clone was detected only a few times. This chain links TRBV5-4 with TRBJ2-7, with TRBD2 identical over 9 bases. The J segment lost 3 bases and the V segment lost 4 bases, leaving 8 bases of the junction unmatched. Germline values: CDR1 SGHNT, CDR2 YYREEE (reference sequence). The CDR3 consists of 15 residues. The CDR3, as DNA: TGTGCCAGCAGCCTAACTGATAGCGGGGGCTACGAGCAGTACTTC. As protein: CASSLTDSGGYEQYF.

This chain links TRBV5-1 with TRBJ2-3, with TRBD1 as a possible D gene (6 bases). Trimming left V 4 bases short and J 3 bases short, with 21 bases between. This CDR3 is 17 amino acids long. The V gene's germline CDR1 is SGHRS and CDR2 YFSETQ. The CDR3 sequence: CASSHSDGAQGTDTQYF. Here the CDR3 DNA reads TGCGCCAGCAGCCACAGTGACGGAGCACAGGGAACAGATACGCAGTATTTT.

The V and J genes are TRBV28 and TRBJ2-5; D remains ambiguous. Per the germline V gene, CDR1 is MDHEN and CDR2 is SYDVKM. The CDR3 is 14 residues long. Trimming took 2 bases from V and 1 from J, leaving 8 bases between them. The CDR3 coding sequence is TGTGCCAGCAGTTTAGTAGGATTCCAAGAGACCCAGTACTTC. This translates into CASSLVGFQETQYF.

The rearrangement joins TRBV7-2 to TRBJ2-7; 7 bases align to TRBD2. The ends lost 5 bases at V and 4 bases at J; junction bases unmatched: 11. Germline-derived CDR1 and CDR2 are SGHTA and FQGNSA. This CDR3 region has 15 residues. The CDR3 sequence is CASSLSRTRHYEQYF. The DNA of the CDR3 is TGTGCCAGCAGCCTGTCGAGGACTAGACATTACGAGCAGTACTTC.

The chain couples TRBV4-2 to TRBJ1-2; D is unclear. The CDR3 is 13 amino acids. The V end was cut by 1 base, the J end by 2 bases, with 5 bases between. CDR1 is LGHNA and CDR2 is YNFKEQ in the germline V gene. CDR3 sequence: CASSQGVNYGYTF. CDR3 coding DNA: TGTGCCAGCAGCCAAGGGGTAAACTATGGCTACACCTTC.